Given below is one T cell receptor (beta chain) in context. The CDR3 spans 12 residues. Germline loops: CDR1 MDHEN, CDR2 SYDVKM. Trimming removed 7 bases from V and 2 bases from J, with 6 bases in between. This record belongs to a study of blood T cell repertoires in COVID-19. As for the study in general: Material from acute and convalescent COVID-19 was sourced from the United States, Italy and Spain. The analysed material was cDNA or gDNA that came from T cells, B-cell-depleted T cells, or PBMCs.

Per the original methods: Amplification from reference gene primers served as the basis for estimated nucleated cell counts. Measured with immunoSEQ multiplex PCR; TCRdb has only the in-frame clones, and not every one. The DNA was the basis for D and trimming; V, J and clone size are from that table. The repertoire holds approximately 240,000 clones, with around 82% as singletons. The source of this sequence is a woman of 80 years or more with active or convalescent COVID-19. Input material: peripheral blood. The chain employs TRBV28 and TRBJ2-1; the D gene is possibly TRBD1 (5 bases). DNA for the CDR3: TGTGCCAGCAAAGGGGCCTACAATGAGCAGTTCTTC. Its protein product is CASKGAYNEQFF.